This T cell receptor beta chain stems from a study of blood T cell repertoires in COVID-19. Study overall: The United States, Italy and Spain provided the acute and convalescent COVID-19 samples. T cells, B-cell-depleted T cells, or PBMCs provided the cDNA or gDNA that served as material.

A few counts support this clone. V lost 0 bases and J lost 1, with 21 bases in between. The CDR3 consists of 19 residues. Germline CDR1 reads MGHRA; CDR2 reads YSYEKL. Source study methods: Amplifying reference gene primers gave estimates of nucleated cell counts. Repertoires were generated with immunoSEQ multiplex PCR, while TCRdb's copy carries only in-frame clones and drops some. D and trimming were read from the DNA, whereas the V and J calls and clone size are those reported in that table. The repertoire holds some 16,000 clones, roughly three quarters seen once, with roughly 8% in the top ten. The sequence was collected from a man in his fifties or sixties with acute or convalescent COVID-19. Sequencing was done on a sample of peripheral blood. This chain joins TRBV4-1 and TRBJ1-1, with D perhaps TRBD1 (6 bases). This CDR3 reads CASSQDTLRGKRANTEAFF. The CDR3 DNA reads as TGCGCCAGCAGCCAAGATACCCTTAGGGGGAAAAGGGCGAACACTGAAGCTTTCTTT.